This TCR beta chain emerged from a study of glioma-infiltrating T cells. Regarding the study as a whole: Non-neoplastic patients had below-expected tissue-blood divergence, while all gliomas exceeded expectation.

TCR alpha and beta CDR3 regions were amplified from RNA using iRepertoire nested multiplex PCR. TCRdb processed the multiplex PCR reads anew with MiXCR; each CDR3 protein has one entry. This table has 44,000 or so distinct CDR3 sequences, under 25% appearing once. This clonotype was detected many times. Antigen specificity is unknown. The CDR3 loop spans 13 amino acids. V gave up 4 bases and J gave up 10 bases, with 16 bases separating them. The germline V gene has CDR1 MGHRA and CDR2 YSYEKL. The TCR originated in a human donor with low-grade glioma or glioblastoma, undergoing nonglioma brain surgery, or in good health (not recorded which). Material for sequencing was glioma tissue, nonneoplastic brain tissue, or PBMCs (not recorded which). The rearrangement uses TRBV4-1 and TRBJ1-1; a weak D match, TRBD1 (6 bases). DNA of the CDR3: TGCGCCAGCAGCCCGCTGACAGGTCGTACAGCTTTCTTT. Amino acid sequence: CASSPLTGRTAFF.